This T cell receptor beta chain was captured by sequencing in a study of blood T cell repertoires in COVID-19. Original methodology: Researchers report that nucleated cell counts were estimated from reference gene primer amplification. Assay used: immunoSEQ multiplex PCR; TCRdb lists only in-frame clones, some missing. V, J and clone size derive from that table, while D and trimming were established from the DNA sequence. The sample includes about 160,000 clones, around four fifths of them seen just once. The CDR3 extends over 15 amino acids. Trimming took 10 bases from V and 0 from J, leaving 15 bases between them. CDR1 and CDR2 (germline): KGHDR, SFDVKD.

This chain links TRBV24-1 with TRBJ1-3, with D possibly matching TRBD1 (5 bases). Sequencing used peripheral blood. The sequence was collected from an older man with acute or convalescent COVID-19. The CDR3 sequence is CATSGTQDSGNTIYF. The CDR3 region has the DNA TGTGCCACGTCGGGGACTCAGGACTCTGGAAACACCATATATTTT.